This paragraph reports one T cell receptor (beta chain). The target of this receptor is not known. There are no base qualities to consult, and no much larger clone falls within one base. This sample was included in a study of human T cells and chemical hapten exposure (dated by TCRdb to the early 2020s). Background for the entire study: For sensitization, 2% DPC in acetone was applied to a roughly 2 cm by roughly 2 cm area of upper inner arm skin. The study tracked peripheral blood TCR repertoire changes in vivo during primary and secondary sensitization to the hapten diphenylcyclopropenone (DPC) in alopecia patients. Patch testing was done on the upper back using Finn chambers containing 0.01% DPC, and results were scored after 6 days according to International Contact Dermatitis Research Group standards. Approximately 28 alopecia patients gave blood for TCR sequencing at one to four time points (pre-sensitization, 2, 6 and 24 weeks). The libraries were sequenced as a pool, and the TCR yield per sample differed mostly because of small variations in library volumes within the pool. Weekly therapeutic DPC doses were additionally applied to the scalp of patients throughout the roughly 22-week study period. Most of the patients in the cohort were female, and the cohort covered alopecia areata with under or over 50% scalp involvement, alopecia totalis and alopecia universalis. Blood was sampled from patients pre-sensitization (week 0) and at 2, 6 and about 24 weeks after DPC sensitization.

Receptors were amplified or captured by RACE. TCRdb names NextSeq 500 as the instrument used. Library preparation attached unique molecular identifiers to individual cDNA molecules for quantitative, reproducible TCR counting. For every blood RNA sample, sequencing covered both the TCR alpha and TCR beta chains. Processing in the source paper ran as follows. Samples had a median of roughly 87,000 TCRs, with a range from about 23,224 to 750,000. The Decombinator software suite was used to annotate the V, J and CDR3 of the TCR reads. For the PS versus PT1 abundance plots, all samples were subsampled to the same number of TCRs (28,000). TCRs were defined as expanded if absent before sensitization and observed at least eight times at the 2-week time point. TCRdb applied fastp at Q25 and MiXCR to the public reads, then kept only in-frame beta chains. Each CDR3 protein gets just one entry, which takes the most common genes and DNA from the rows behind it. TCRdb, rather than the study authors, made the V and J calls. The sample table holds more than 85,000 distinct CDR3 sequences, of which less than 40% were seen once. The ten largest clones represent roughly 3% of the sample.

Findings and caveats that apply to the study as a whole: All patients had alopecia, a presumed autoimmune disease, so their immune response might differ from that of healthy individuals. The number of TCRs above 1 in 1000 frequency did not change with DPC sensitization; there was no evidence of global repertoire structure alterations. After repeated subsampling, changes were observed in the strength of the expansion versus patch-test correlation and in the threshold at which the correlation became significant. Compared with pre-sensitization or healthy control sets, expanded TCRs formed significantly more large CDR3 similarity clusters, which is consistent with antigen-driven responses. Patch test score was positively correlated with the number of PT1 expanded TCRs, with significance at thresholds 8, 16 and 32 but not at 4.

In light of the paper, this sample's time point label describes: patch test 3, about 24 weeks after DPC sensitization. Taken with the paper, the label for treatment or condition translates to: therapeutic diphenylcyclopropenone sensitization with weekly scalp DPC. At each patch-test visit, blood was drawn before the patch test was applied. Patients were eligible if aged 18 to 70, diagnosed with alopecia and judged suitable for DPC therapy, and pregnant patients were excluded. Total RNA was extracted from unfractionated whole blood that had been collected in Tempus Blood RNA tubes. The sample in question was whole blood, obtained in connection with sensitization to the hapten diphenylcyclopropenone (DPC). The TCR originated in a man aged 35 to 55 with alopecia areata. Some clones in this sample may be carry-over from other donors' samples.

The DNA sequence is as follows: TGTGCCATCTCACCGACGACCTCGGGGGCTGAAGCTTTCTTT. It specifies CAISPTTSGAEAFF. Recombination joined TRBV6-2 or TRBV6-3 with TRBJ1-1; the D gene is perhaps TRBD1, on 5 matching bases. Looking up the germline V gene yields CDR1 MNHEY and CDR2 SVGEGT. The trim is 10 bases for V and 6 bases for J, with a gap of 21 bases between the germline ends. The CDR3, cysteine through phenylalanine, is 14 amino acids long. The CDR3 DNA has 42 bases and is translated from base 1.